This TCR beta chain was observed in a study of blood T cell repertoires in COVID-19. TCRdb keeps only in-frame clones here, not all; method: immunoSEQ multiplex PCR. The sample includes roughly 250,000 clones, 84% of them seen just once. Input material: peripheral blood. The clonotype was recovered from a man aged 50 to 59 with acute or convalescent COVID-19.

CDR3 sequence: CASSRDSSYEQYF. CDR3 sequence (DNA): TGTGCCAGTAGCCGGGACAGCTCCTACGAGCAGTACTTC. The chain combines TRBV19 with TRBJ2-7, with TRBD1 matching 7 bases. The trim removed 6 bases at V and 0 bases at J, leaving 2 bases unmatched. Germline V gene data show CDR1 as LNHDA and CDR2 as SQIVND (reference sequence). The CDR3 totals 13 residues.